The clone carrying this T cell receptor (beta chain) was observed many times. Its specificity is unknown. This specimen comes from a study of early T cells in non-severe SARS-CoV-2 infection. Across the whole study: Sequencing was performed on bulk RNA from unsorted whole blood, leaving chains unpaired. General study results and limits: Private and CD4 specificities were missed by VDJdb matching, skewed to anti-spike CD8.

The CDR3 consists of 15 residues. The V and J ends lost 8 bases and 7 bases respectively, with 18 bases between them. The germline V gene has CDR1 SGHTA and CDR2 FQGNSA. The TCR library protocol attached unique molecular identifiers to the individual cDNA molecules. TCRdb redid the calling of the 5' RACE reads with MiXCR, one entry per CDR3 protein. The sample consists of fewer than 60,000 distinct CDR3 sequences, about a tenth of them appearing once. What was sequenced was whole blood. The receptor comes from an adult who was a healthcare worker with PCR-confirmed SARS-CoV-2 infection or an uninfected control (not recorded which). This rearrangement joins TRBV7-2 to TRBJ1-6; tentative D call: TRBD1 (6 bases). The CDR3 DNA is TGTGCCAGCGGGACCAGGGGCCTGGGGAATTCACCCCTCCACTTT. Translating it yields CASGTRGLGNSPLHF.